Listed here is a single T cell receptor beta chain. The sample is drawn from a study of blood T cell repertoires in COVID-19. As handled by the study authors: Amplified reference gene primers provided the basis for estimating nucleated cell counts. Clones were read by immunoSEQ multiplex PCR, and TCRdb kept only the in-frame ones, dropping some. D and trimming come from the DNA, and the V and J calls and clone size come from that table. This table has some 150,000 clones, approximately 90% appearing once. Deletions cut 3 bases from V and 3 bases from J, with 12 bases between. The CDR3 is 16 residues long. The V gene's germline CDR1 is MNHEY and CDR2 SMNVEV (reference sequence).

This TCR came from a woman older than 75 in a cohort sampled during active or convalescent COVID-19. V is TRBV27 and J is TRBJ1-6, with a possible D match to TRBD1 (6 bases). Sequenced: peripheral blood. This CDR3 is CASSLGGAVYNSPLHF. CDR3 nucleotides: TGTGCCAGCAGTTTGGGGGGGGCAGTCTATAATTCACCCCTCCACTTT.